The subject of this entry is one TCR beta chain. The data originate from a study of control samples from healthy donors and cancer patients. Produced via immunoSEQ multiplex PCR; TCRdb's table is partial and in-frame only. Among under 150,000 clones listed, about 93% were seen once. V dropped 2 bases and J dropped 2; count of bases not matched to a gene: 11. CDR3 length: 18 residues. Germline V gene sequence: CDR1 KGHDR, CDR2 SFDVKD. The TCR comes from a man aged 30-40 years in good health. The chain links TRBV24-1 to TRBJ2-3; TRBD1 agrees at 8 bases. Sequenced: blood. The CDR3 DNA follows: TGTGCCACCAGTGATTCTATAATGAACAGGGGGTCCACAGATACGCAGTATTTT. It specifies CATSDSIMNRGSTDTQYF.